The rows below give T cell receptor beta chains drawn from one sample of a study of regulatory T cells in long-lasting Graves disease. Each CDR3 protein gets one entry after TCRdb re-called the multiplex PCR reads with MiXCR. The table records 200,000 to 250,000 distinct CDR3 sequences, roughly a fifth of them present only once. These data also formed part of another study, on T cells in Graves' hyperthyroidism and ophthalmopathy.

Sequencing was performed on peripheral blood mononuclear cells (PBMCs), taken at new diagnosis, from a patient treated with antithyroid drugs. These receptors came from a woman aged 25 to 45 with Graves disease. Each CDR3 is given with its conserved first and last residue. A D gene is named only where the DNA matches it firmly. Rows may omit the clone size; those that give it use once, few, many or a size class.

j_gene: TRBJ2-7; v_gene: TRBV28; d_gene: TRBD1; abundance: many; CDR3aa: CASRAGQAPYEQYF; CDR3nt: TGTGCCAGCAGGGCGGGACAGGCCCCCTACGAGCAGTACTTC
j_gene: TRBJ1-1; v_gene: TRBV19; d_gene: NA; abundance: many; CDR3aa: CASSYQGGTEAFF; CDR3nt: TGTGCCAGCAGTTACCAGGGTGGGACTGAAGCTTTCTTT
j_gene: TRBJ2-1; v_gene: TRBV11-2; d_gene: NA; abundance: NA; CDR3aa: CASSPWELVFLRKFF; CDR3nt: TGTGCCAGCAGCCCTTGGGAGTTAGTATTCTTGAGGAAGTTCTTC
j_gene: TRBJ1-2; v_gene: TRBV5-1; d_gene: NA; abundance: few; CDR3aa: CASSLTGTGYGYTF; CDR3nt: TGCGCCAGCAGCTTGACAGGGACGGGCTATGGCTACACCTTC
j_gene: TRBJ2-7; v_gene: TRBV30; d_gene: TRBD2; abundance: many; CDR3aa: CAWSVVLGLARYEQYF; CDR3nt: TGTGCCTGGAGTGTTGTTTTGGGACTAGCAAGATACGAGCAGTACTTC
j_gene: TRBJ1-2; v_gene: TRBV24-1; d_gene: NA; abundance: many; CDR3aa: CATSDFGASATF; CDR3nt: TGTGCCACCAGTGATTTCGGGGCTTCTGCCACCTTC
j_gene: TRBJ2-1; v_gene: TRBV2; d_gene: NA; abundance: NA; CDR3aa: CASTGTSWRLRFF; CDR3nt: TGTGCCAGCACCGGTACCAGTTGGCGGCTGAGGTTCTTC
j_gene: TRBJ2-5; v_gene: TRBV12-3/TRBV12-4; d_gene: NA; abundance: many; CDR3aa: CASRGTGRETQYF; CDR3nt: TGTGCCAGCAGAGGGACGGGGCGGGAGACCCAGTACTTC
j_gene: TRBJ1-1; v_gene: TRBV11-2; d_gene: NA; abundance: many; CDR3aa: CASSFRGNTEAFF; CDR3nt: TGTGCCAGCAGCTTTAGAGGGAACACTGAAGCTTTCTTT
j_gene: TRBJ2-2; v_gene: TRBV5-1; d_gene: TRBD1; abundance: NA; CDR3aa: CASSLAGTGLIRELFF; CDR3nt: TGCGCCAGCAGCTTGGCGGGGACAGGTTTGATCCGGGAGCTGTTTTTT
j_gene: TRBJ2-1; v_gene: TRBV10-3; d_gene: TRBD2; abundance: NA; CDR3aa: CAIRTSGSRSNYNEQFF; CDR3nt: TGTGCCATCCGGACTAGCGGGAGTCGATCGAACTACAATGAGCAGTTCTTC
j_gene: TRBJ2-7; v_gene: TRBV28; d_gene: TRBD1; abundance: NA; CDR3aa: CASGGGQGFYEQYF; CDR3nt: TGTGCCAGCGGGGGAGGACAGGGTTTCTACGAGCAGTACTTC
j_gene: TRBJ1-1; v_gene: TRBV12-3/TRBV12-4; d_gene: NA; abundance: many; CDR3aa: CASSFIGGTEAFF; CDR3nt: TGTGCCAGCAGTTTTATAGGGGGCACTGAAGCTTTCTTT
j_gene: TRBJ1-2; v_gene: TRBV19; d_gene: NA; abundance: few; CDR3aa: CASNGQPGNYGYTF; CDR3nt: TGTGCCAGTAACGGACAGCCTGGGAACTATGGTTACACCTTC
j_gene: TRBJ2-2; v_gene: TRBV24-1; d_gene: TRBD1; abundance: NA; CDR3aa: CATSDSRDRGFGANTGELFF; CDR3nt: TGTGCCACCAGTGATTCCCGGGACAGGGGGTTCGGCGCGAACACCGGGGAGCTGTTTTTT
j_gene: TRBJ2-1; v_gene: TRBV29-1; d_gene: NA; abundance: many; CDR3aa: CSVAGAGGPRNEQFF; CDR3nt: TGCAGCGTTGCCGGGGCAGGCGGACCGAGGAATGAGCAGTTCTTC
j_gene: TRBJ1-2; v_gene: TRBV14; d_gene: NA; abundance: many; CDR3aa: CASSQARQVGYGYTF; CDR3nt: TGTGCCAGCAGCCAAGCTCGGCAGGTGGGCTATGGCTACACCTTC
j_gene: TRBJ1-2; v_gene: TRBV20-1; d_gene: NA; abundance: NA; CDR3aa: CSPILAGDAGNYGYTF; CDR3nt: TGCAGTCCCATCTTAGCGGGGGACGCAGGCAACTACGGCTACACCTTC
j_gene: TRBJ1-1; v_gene: TRBV5-1; d_gene: NA; abundance: many; CDR3aa: CASSLARAGLNTEAFF; CDR3nt: TGCGCCAGCAGCTTGGCCAGGGCAGGGCTGAACACTGAAGCTTTCTTT
j_gene: TRBJ2-4; v_gene: TRBV29-1; d_gene: NA; abundance: many; CDR3aa: CSVTAGAFLAKNIQYF; CDR3nt: TGCAGCGTAACCGCAGGAGCTTTCTTAGCCAAAAACATTCAGTACTTC
j_gene: TRBJ1-5; v_gene: TRBV19; d_gene: NA; abundance: NA; CDR3aa: CASRQVNFSNQPQHF; CDR3nt: TGTGCCAGTAGACAGGTAAACTTTAGCAATCAGCCCCAGCATTTT
j_gene: TRBJ1-4; v_gene: TRBV5-5; d_gene: NA; abundance: many; CDR3aa: CASSRDRTVRLNEKLFF; CDR3nt: TGTGCCAGCAGCCGTGACCGGACCGTCCGTCTAAATGAAAAACTGTTTTTT
j_gene: TRBJ2-5; v_gene: TRBV7-8; d_gene: TRBD1; abundance: many; CDR3aa: CASSLDGTGLGETQYF; CDR3nt: TGTGCCAGCAGCTTAGATGGGACAGGCTTGGGAGAGACCCAGTACTTC
j_gene: TRBJ2-1; v_gene: TRBV9; d_gene: TRBD2; abundance: few; CDR3aa: CASSEREGAYNEQFF; CDR3nt: TGTGCCAGCAGCGAGCGGGAGGGGGCTTACAATGAGCAGTTCTTC
j_gene: TRBJ1-3; v_gene: TRBV28; d_gene: NA; abundance: NA; CDR3aa: CASSPYGIGNTIYF; CDR3nt: TGTGCCAGCAGCCCCTACGGGATTGGAAACACCATATATTTT
j_gene: TRBJ2-7; v_gene: TRBV28; d_gene: TRBD1; abundance: NA; CDR3aa: CAPPRDRFARQYF; CDR3nt: TGTGCCCCCCCGCGGGACAGGTTTGCTCGGCAGTACTTC
j_gene: TRBJ2-7; v_gene: TRBV5-1; d_gene: TRBD2; abundance: many; CDR3aa: CASSNGTSGSAHEQYF; CDR3nt: TGCGCCAGCAGTAACGGGACTAGCGGGAGTGCTCACGAGCAGTACTTC
j_gene: TRBJ2-1; v_gene: TRBV11-2; d_gene: NA; abundance: many; CDR3aa: CASSPHRHEQFF; CDR3nt: TGTGCCAGCAGCCCCCACCGGCATGAGCAGTTCTTC
j_gene: TRBJ2-7; v_gene: TRBV11-2; d_gene: NA; abundance: many; CDR3aa: CASSLGALSYEQYF; CDR3nt: TGCGCCAGCAGCTTGGGAGCGTTATCCTACGAGCAGTACTTC
j_gene: TRBJ2-1; v_gene: TRBV3-1; d_gene: TRBD2; abundance: once; CDR3aa: CASSRGTSGSGGEQFF; CDR3nt: TGTGCCAGCAGCCGTGGGACTAGCGGGTCGGGGGGTGAGCAGTTCTTC
j_gene: TRBJ1-5; v_gene: TRBV6-1; d_gene: TRBD1; abundance: few; CDR3aa: CASSQGEGQPQHF; CDR3nt: TGTGCCAGCAGTCAGGGGGAGGGTCAGCCCCAGCATTTT
j_gene: TRBJ1-1; v_gene: TRBV28; d_gene: TRBD1; abundance: many; CDR3aa: CASSFGGGYTEAFF; CDR3nt: TGTGCCAGCAGTTTCGGAGGGGGCTATACTGAAGCTTTCTTT
j_gene: TRBJ1-2; v_gene: TRBV20-1; d_gene: TRBD1; abundance: many; CDR3aa: CRLSSSGTVDGYTF; CDR3nt: TGCAGACTCTCCAGCTCCGGGACAGTCGATGGCTACACCTTC
j_gene: TRBJ1-5; v_gene: TRBV20-1; d_gene: NA; abundance: few; CDR3aa: CSARDLRDGNQPQHF; CDR3nt: TGCAGTGCTAGAGATCTCAGGGATGGCAATCAGCCCCAGCATTTT
j_gene: TRBJ1-6; v_gene: TRBV27; d_gene: NA; abundance: many; CDR3aa: CASSLLHSDSPLHF; CDR3nt: TGTGCCAGCAGTTTACTACATAGCGATTCACCCCTCCACTTT
j_gene: TRBJ2-1; v_gene: TRBV9; d_gene: NA; abundance: few; CDR3aa: CASSTRLGAVISYNEQFF; CDR3nt: TGTGCCAGCAGCACCCGTCTCGGGGCGGTTATTTCCTACAATGAGCAGTTCTTC
j_gene: TRBJ2-3; v_gene: TRBV9; d_gene: TRBD1; abundance: many; CDR3aa: CASSVQGGTDTQYF; CDR3nt: TGTGCCAGCAGCGTCCAGGGGGGCACAGATACGCAGTATTTT
j_gene: TRBJ2-1; v_gene: TRBV10-3; d_gene: NA; abundance: few; CDR3aa: CAISESGEWNEQFF; CDR3nt: TGTGCCATCAGTGAGTCTGGGGAATGGAATGAGCAGTTCTTC
j_gene: TRBJ2-3; v_gene: TRBV28; d_gene: TRBD2; abundance: many; CDR3aa: CASSLTTTGLAGMTQYF; CDR3nt: TGTGCCAGCAGTTTAACGACGACCGGACTAGCGGGAATGACGCAGTATTTT
j_gene: TRBJ2-7; v_gene: TRBV7-9; d_gene: TRBD2; abundance: NA; CDR3aa: CASSLGDYLYEQYF; CDR3nt: TGTGCCAGCAGCTTAGGGGACTACCTCTACGAGCAGTACTTC
j_gene: TRBJ2-3; v_gene: TRBV7-9; d_gene: NA; abundance: NA; CDR3aa: CASSGDRAGRTDTQYF; CDR3nt: TGTGCCAGCAGCGGAGACCGAGCGGGCCGCACAGATACGCAGTATTTT
j_gene: TRBJ1-5; v_gene: TRBV5-4; d_gene: NA; abundance: NA; CDR3aa: CASSFEGPGQPQHF; CDR3nt: TGTGCCAGCAGCTTTGAAGGGCCAGGTCAGCCCCAGCATTTT